This T cell receptor beta chain stems from a study of T cell clones after liver transplantation. Study context: TCRbeta sequencing after a pre-transplant mixed lymphocyte reaction identified graft-donor-reactive clones, later tracked in post-transplant blood. Study-level results: Conclusions were preliminary, with small, heterogeneous patient groups.

This CDR3 region has 15 residues. In germline, CDR1 is SGHTA, CDR2 FQGTGA. The V end lost 4 bases, the J end lost 2 bases, and 15 bases lay between the germline ends. Assay: immunoSEQ multiplex PCR; the TCRdb copy retains only in-frame clones and omits some. The data hold more than 75,000 clones, with roughly 85% observed a single time. This clone has a handful of counts. Its target is not known. Thawed unstimulated PBMCs were FACS-sorted by CD3, CD4 and CD8 into two populations. The sample consisted of CD4+ T cells from blood, taken approximately 3.5 years after liver transplant. The clonotype was recovered from a human patient who received a liver transplant. Some of the T cells might come from the graft donor. This chain links TRBV7-3 with TRBJ2-7; D gene unclear. In DNA, the CDR3 is TGTGCCAGCAGCTCTCCGGGCACTACGACCTACGAGCAGTACTTC. This translates into CASSSPGTTTYEQYF.